This T cell receptor beta chain derives from a study of blood T cell repertoires in COVID-19. Study context: Researchers got acute and convalescent COVID-19 samples from the United States, Italy and Spain.

Original handling: The authors estimated nucleated cell counts from reference gene primer amplification. Measured with immunoSEQ multiplex PCR; TCRdb has only the in-frame clones, and not every one. V and J calls and clone size are as listed in that table; D and trimming were resolved from the DNA. The sample records around 620,000 clones, approximately 90% being singletons. The ends lost 11 bases at V and 0 bases at J; junction bases unmatched: 4. The CDR3 totals 13 residues. The germline V gene has CDR1 ENHRY and CDR2 SYGVKD. This sequence joins TRBV10-3 and TRBJ1-3, with 7 bases fitting TRBD1. What was sequenced was peripheral blood. The receptor was isolated from a woman between 18 and 29 years old with acute or convalescent COVID-19. CDR3 sequence (DNA): TGTGCCGCGGGACAGTTCTCTGGAAACACCATATATTTT. Its translation: CAAGQFSGNTIYF.